The rows below give T cell receptor beta chains drawn from one sample of a study of blood T cell repertoires in COVID-19. The assay was immunoSEQ multiplex PCR, and TCRdb's table has in-frame clones only and misses some. The table lists about 110,000 clones, approximately 70% of them singletons, with less than 2% in the top ten. The sample taken for sequencing was peripheral blood. These receptors were collected from a woman aged 40 to 50 with acute or convalescent COVID-19. The CDR3 runs from the conserved cysteine through the conserved F or W. Each record gives: clone size, CDR3 length, J gene, V gene, CDR3 protein. The size of a clone is reported for some rows only, either as once, few or many, or as a class for expanded clones.

clone size: few; CDR3 length: 12; J gene: TRBJ1-3; V gene: TRBV12-3/TRBV12-4; CDR3 protein: CASSLGRNTIYF
clone size: few; CDR3 length: 16; J gene: TRBJ2-6; V gene: TRBV3-1/TRBV3-2; CDR3 protein: CASSQDTGTGANVLTF
clone size: .; CDR3 length: 15; J gene: TRBJ2-1; V gene: TRBV27; CDR3 protein: CASSFNSGGYNEQFF
clone size: .; CDR3 length: 14; J gene: TRBJ2-3; V gene: TRBV2; CDR3 protein: CASSLALGTDTQYF
clone size: few; CDR3 length: 16; J gene: TRBJ2-1; V gene: TRBV9; CDR3 protein: CASSVTTSGGADEQFF
clone size: .; CDR3 length: 15; J gene: TRBJ1-2; V gene: TRBV6-4; CDR3 protein: CASSPGTALIYGYTF
clone size: .; CDR3 length: 10; J gene: TRBJ1-1; V gene: TRBV30; CDR3 protein: CAWGQIEAFF
clone size: .; CDR3 length: 16; J gene: TRBJ2-3; V gene: TRBV28; CDR3 protein: CASSPSAGGTLDTQYF
clone size: .; CDR3 length: 14; J gene: TRBJ1-2; V gene: TRBV9; CDR3 protein: CASSPEDRNGGYTF
clone size: .; CDR3 length: 16; J gene: TRBJ2-7; V gene: TRBV6-2/TRBV6-3; CDR3 protein: CASSTGFRNDGHEQYF
clone size: .; CDR3 length: 17; J gene: TRBJ2-2; V gene: TRBV7-2; CDR3 protein: CASSLGLAGGRGGELFF
clone size: .; CDR3 length: 17; J gene: TRBJ2-7; V gene: TRBV7-2; CDR3 protein: CASSLGGTSGDSYEQYF
clone size: .; CDR3 length: 13; J gene: TRBJ2-4; V gene: TRBV3-1/TRBV3-2; CDR3 protein: CASSQGLINIQYF
clone size: .; CDR3 length: 15; J gene: TRBJ2-7; V gene: TRBV5-1; CDR3 protein: CASSLVTSGSYEQYF
clone size: .; CDR3 length: 14; J gene: TRBJ1-1; V gene: TRBV19; CDR3 protein: CASKFLTRGTEAFF
clone size: .; CDR3 length: 17; J gene: TRBJ2-2; V gene: TRBV7-6; CDR3 protein: CASSLGQGTGGTGELFF
clone size: .; CDR3 length: 17; J gene: TRBJ2-2; V gene: TRBV29-1; CDR3 protein: CSVAGDSDRANTGELFF
clone size: .; CDR3 length: 13; J gene: TRBJ2-7; V gene: TRBV29-1; CDR3 protein: CSVNTYRGSEQYF
clone size: .; CDR3 length: 15; J gene: TRBJ2-3; V gene: TRBV5-1; CDR3 protein: CASTPGQGGTDTQYF
clone size: .; CDR3 length: 14; J gene: TRBJ2-2; V gene: TRBV2; CDR3 protein: CASRAVGTAGELFF
clone size: .; CDR3 length: 15; J gene: TRBJ2-3; V gene: TRBV7-2; CDR3 protein: CASSSGTGSTDTQYF
clone size: .; CDR3 length: 13; J gene: TRBJ2-5; V gene: TRBV5-1; CDR3 protein: CASATGLGETQYF
clone size: .; CDR3 length: 12; J gene: TRBJ2-7; V gene: TRBV12-3/TRBV12-4; CDR3 protein: CASSLELYEQYF
clone size: few; CDR3 length: 15; J gene: TRBJ1-2; V gene: TRBV5-1; CDR3 protein: CASSLLGGENYGYTF
clone size: .; CDR3 length: 12; J gene: TRBJ1-2; V gene: TRBV29-1; CDR3 protein: CSGDRGGYGYTF
clone size: .; CDR3 length: 14; J gene: TRBJ2-2; V gene: TRBV5-1; CDR3 protein: CASSFSSGTGELFF
clone size: .; CDR3 length: 12; J gene: TRBJ2-7; V gene: TRBV2; CDR3 protein: CASSEGGDEQYF
clone size: .; CDR3 length: 15; J gene: TRBJ1-5; V gene: TRBV21-1; CDR3 protein: CASSLRDSSNQPQHF
clone size: .; CDR3 length: 16; J gene: TRBJ2-2; V gene: TRBV30; CDR3 protein: CAWSALGLAGTGELFF
clone size: .; CDR3 length: 13; J gene: TRBJ1-4; V gene: TRBV28; CDR3 protein: CASRRGSNEKLFF
clone size: .; CDR3 length: 13; J gene: TRBJ1-2; V gene: TRBV6-5; CDR3 protein: CASKLGEGYGYTF
clone size: few; CDR3 length: 17; J gene: TRBJ2-1; V gene: TRBV3-1/TRBV3-2; CDR3 protein: CASSQVQERGESREQFF
clone size: .; CDR3 length: 12; J gene: TRBJ2-3; V gene: TRBV19; CDR3 protein: CASRARGDTQYF
clone size: few; CDR3 length: 15; J gene: TRBJ2-7; V gene: TRBV5-1; CDR3 protein: CASSLGTSGAYEQYF
clone size: .; CDR3 length: 17; J gene: TRBJ1-6; V gene: TRBV7-2; CDR3 protein: CASSPPGQVYYNSPLHF
clone size: .; CDR3 length: 16; J gene: TRBJ1-2; V gene: TRBV6-2/TRBV6-3; CDR3 protein: CASSYRETGSDYGYTF
clone size: .; CDR3 length: 14; J gene: TRBJ1-5; V gene: TRBV28; CDR3 protein: CASSKQGGNQPQHF
clone size: .; CDR3 length: 15; J gene: TRBJ2-3; V gene: TRBV15; CDR3 protein: CATSSGQWSTDTQYF
clone size: .; CDR3 length: 14; J gene: TRBJ1-1; V gene: TRBV6-1; CDR3 protein: CASSEDRGRTEAFF
clone size: once; CDR3 length: 14; J gene: TRBJ1-4; V gene: TRBV4-1; CDR3 protein: CASSQAGGTEKLFF
clone size: .; CDR3 length: 15; J gene: TRBJ1-5; V gene: TRBV15; CDR3 protein: CATSRGGQGYQPQHF
clone size: .; CDR3 length: 14; J gene: TRBJ1-5; V gene: TRBV20-1; CDR3 protein: CSASVQVVGQPQHF
clone size: .; CDR3 length: 11; J gene: TRBJ2-2; V gene: TRBV7-9; CDR3 protein: CASSADGELFF
clone size: .; CDR3 length: 11; J gene: TRBJ1-6; V gene: TRBV30; CDR3 protein: CAGGWDSPLHF
clone size: .; CDR3 length: 16; J gene: TRBJ2-5; V gene: TRBV9; CDR3 protein: CASSRTPGHFQETQYF
clone size: .; CDR3 length: 14; J gene: TRBJ2-5; V gene: TRBV7-9; CDR3 protein: CASSPPRGQETQYF
clone size: .; CDR3 length: 16; J gene: TRBJ2-7; V gene: TRBV5-1; CDR3 protein: CASSPSTGTTPYEQYF
clone size: few; CDR3 length: 19; J gene: TRBJ1-5; V gene: TRBV6-2/TRBV6-3; CDR3 protein: CASSYEIGTGGGSNQPQHF
clone size: .; CDR3 length: 15; J gene: TRBJ2-3; V gene: TRBV7-2; CDR3 protein: CASSLSGGGIDTQYF